The 8 T cell receptor beta chains listed next were all sequenced from one sample in a study of T cell repertoires in cytomegalovirus infection. No antigen has been identified for these receptors. TCRdb analysed the reads with MiXCR anew, one entry per CDR3 protein. In the table there are fewer than 950,000 distinct CDR3 sequences, 30% to 35% of which are singletons. The source was cultured CD8+ T cells from PBMCs, collected from culture after CMV antigen stimulation. The source is a human donor in good health (CMV status not recorded). Some clones in this sample may be carry-over from other donors' samples.

There are a few counts of this clonotype. J is TRBJ2-5 and V is TRBV6-5; TRBD2 aligns across 12 bases. The CDR3 runs to 18 residues. Per the germline V gene, CDR1 is MNHEY and CDR2 is SVGAGI. V trimming: 2 bases; J trimming: 1 base; junction bases outside the gene matches: 8. CDR3 sequence (DNA): TGTGCCAGCAGTTACCCCACTAGCGGGGGGCTAGCCCAAGAGACCCAGTACTTC. Translating it yields CASSYPTSGGLAQETQYF.

This clonotype was detected a few times. The J gene is TRBJ2-7, the V gene TRBV27; possible D gene TRBD1, 5 bases. This CDR3 comprises 13 residues. Trimming took off 0 bases at V and 6 bases at J, with 9 bases between the two ends. The V gene's germline CDR1 is MNHEY and CDR2 SMNVEV (reference sequence). The CDR3 sequence: CASSLSRGGEQYF. The CDR3 DNA reads as TGTGCCAGCAGTTTATCTAGGGGCGGCGAGCAGTACTTC.

CDR3 sequence reads: CASSRKGAGDGYTF. The CDR3 nucleotides are TGTGCCAGCAGCCGGAAAGGGGCAGGGGATGGCTACACCTTC. This chain connects TRBV14 to TRBJ1-2, with D possibly matching TRBD1 (6 bases). Germline CDR1 and CDR2: SGHDN and FVKESK. V lost 4 bases, J lost 6 bases, and 15 bases lay in between. This CDR3 has 14 residues.

The chain recombines TRBV5-8 with TRBJ2-1; 9 bases line up with TRBD1. The CDR3 sequence is 17 residues long. CDR1 and CDR2 (germline): SGHTS, YDEGEE. After removal of 7 bases from V and 6 bases from J, the junction contained 17 bases not matched to a gene. Written as DNA, the CDR3 is TGTGCCAGCCCCGCCAGGACAGGGGTACCCTGGTCCAATGAGCAGTTCTTC. It translates to CASPARTGVPWSNEQFF.

This clonotype was seen ten or more times. This chain connects TRBV7-3 to TRBJ1-2; TRBD1 matches at 8 bases. Germline V gives CDR1 SGHTA, CDR2 FQGTGA. This CDR3 spans 15 amino acids. V was pared by 5 bases and J by 1 base, with 6 bases of the junction left unmatched. CDR3 in amino acids: CASSRPDRDNYGYTF. Written as DNA, the CDR3 is TGTGCCAGCAGCCGGCCGGACAGGGATAACTATGGCTACACCTTC.

CDR3 DNA sequence: TGTGCCAGCAGTTACCGGGGGAACAGGGCCGACTATGGCTACACCTTC. This encodes CASSYRGNRADYGYTF. The J gene is TRBJ1-2, the V gene TRBV6-6; D is perhaps TRBD1 (6 bases). This CDR3 has 16 amino acids. Trimming left V 2 bases short and J 3 bases short, with 16 bases between. Germline V gene data show CDR1 as MNHNY and CDR2 as SVGAGI (reference sequence).

In regard to this clonotype: One end of the junction is discordant with germline, which a read error may explain. The V and J genes are TRBV27 and TRBJ2-1, with TRBD1 as a possible D gene (6 bases). Germline assignment: CDR1 MNHEY and CDR2 SMNVEV (reference sequence). The CDR3 is 16 amino acids. CDR3 coding DNA: TGTGCCAGTTTAGGCAGGGGCTCGAATACCTACAATGAGCGGTTCTTC. Amino acids: CASLGRGSNTYNERFF.

This sequence joins TRBV20-1 and TRBJ2-1; TRBD2 aligns across 11 bases. CDR3 length: 15 residues. V shed 2 bases and J 7 bases; nucleotides not matched to a gene: 7. Germline CDR1 reads DFQATT; CDR2 reads SNEGSKA (reference sequence). The CDR3 nucleotides are TGCAGTGCTAGAATATTAGCGGGGGGGAGGAATGAGCAGTTCTTC. It is translated as CSARILAGGRNEQFF.